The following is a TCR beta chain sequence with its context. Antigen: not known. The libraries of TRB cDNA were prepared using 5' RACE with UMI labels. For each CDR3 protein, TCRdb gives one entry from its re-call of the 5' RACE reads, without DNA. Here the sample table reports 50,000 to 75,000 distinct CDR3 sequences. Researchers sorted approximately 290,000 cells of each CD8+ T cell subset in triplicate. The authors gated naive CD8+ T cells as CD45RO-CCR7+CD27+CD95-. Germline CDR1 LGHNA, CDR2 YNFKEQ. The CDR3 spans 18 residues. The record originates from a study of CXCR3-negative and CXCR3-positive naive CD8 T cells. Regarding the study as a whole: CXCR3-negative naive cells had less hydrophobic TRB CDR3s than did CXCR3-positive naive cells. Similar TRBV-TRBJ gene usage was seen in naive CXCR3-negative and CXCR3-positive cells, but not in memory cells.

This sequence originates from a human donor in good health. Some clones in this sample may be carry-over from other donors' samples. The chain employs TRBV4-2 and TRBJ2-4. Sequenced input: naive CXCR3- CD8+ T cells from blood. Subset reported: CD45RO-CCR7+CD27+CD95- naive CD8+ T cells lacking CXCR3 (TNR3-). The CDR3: CASSQGGLGIWAKNIQYF.